One and the same sample provided the 23 T cell receptor beta chains below, sequenced in a study of blood T cell repertoires in COVID-19. Assay used: immunoSEQ multiplex PCR; TCRdb lists only in-frame clones, some missing. The sample holds fewer than 350,000 clones; about nine tenths are singletons and the top ten take about 0.94%. Input material: PBMCs or T cells enriched from blood (not recorded which). The receptor source for this set is a woman in her 30s who had been exposed to COVID-19.

The V call is TRBV9, the J call TRBJ2-5, with 11 bases that match TRBD2. CDR1 is SGDLS, CDR2 YYNGEE, per germline. V shed 0 bases, J shed 5 bases, and the junction held 12 bases outside the gene matches. This CDR3 region has 18 residues. Here the CDR3 DNA reads TGTGCCAGCAGCGTAGAGGGTAGCGGGAGGGCTGCTACGGAGACCCAGTACTTC. It yields the protein CASSVEGSGRAATETQYF.

This sequence joins TRBV18 and TRBJ2-1; 7 bases are shared with TRBD2. Germline-derived CDR1 and CDR2 are KGHSH and LQKENI. This CDR3 contains 15 residues. V trimming: 3 bases; J trimming: 4 bases; junction bases outside the gene matches: 6. This CDR3 reads CASSPGAGEYNEQFF. The CDR3 coding sequence is TGTGCCAGCTCACCTGGGGCGGGAGAGTACAATGAGCAGTTCTTC.

The V gene is TRBV24-1, the J gene TRBJ2-5, with 7 bases that match TRBD1. J was trimmed by 5 bases and V by 4 bases; bases with no gene match: 6. The CDR3 covers 14 residues. Per the germline V gene, CDR1 is KGHDR and CDR2 is SFDVKD. The CDR3 DNA sequence: TGTGCCACCAGTGAAACTACAGGGGACGAGACCCAGTACTTC. It codes for CATSETTGDETQYF.

J is TRBJ1-1 and V is TRBV19, with a possible D match to TRBD1 (6 bases). The CDR3 is made up of 12 amino acids. The germline V gene has CDR1 LNHDA and CDR2 SQIVND (reference sequence). Deletions cut 5 bases from V and 5 bases from J, with 9 bases between. The CDR3 protein is CASSWGLTEAFF. CDR3 DNA: TGTGCCAGTAGTTGGGGGCTTACTGAAGCTTTCTTT.

The chain links TRBV24-1 to TRBJ2-2; no clear D gene. CDR3 length equals 16 residues. Looked up from germline, CDR1 is KGHDR and CDR2 is SFDVKD. Trimming removed 1 base from V and 5 bases from J, with 13 bases in between. CDR3 residues: CATSDFGQLRTGELFF. In DNA form, the CDR3 reads TGTGCCACCAGTGATTTTGGGCAGTTAAGGACCGGGGAGCTGTTTTTT.

This sequence joins TRBV7-9 and TRBJ2-4, with 13 bases matching TRBD2. Unmatched junction bases numbered 7, after V lost 5 bases and J lost 0 bases. The CDR3 spans 18 residues. Germline values: CDR1 SEHNR, CDR2 FQNEAQ (reference sequence). CDR3 DNA: TGTGCCAGCAGCCAACTAGCGGGAGGGCCAGTAGCCAAAAACATTCAGTACTTC. Its translation is CASSQLAGGPVAKNIQYF.

This clone was observed once. The V gene is TRBV5-1, the J gene TRBJ1-1; TRBD1 aligns across 7 bases. CDR3 size: 18 residues. Losses at the gene ends were 0 bases for V and 0 bases for J; bases not matched to a gene: 11. Germline V gene data show CDR1 as SGHRS and CDR2 as YFSETQ. CDR3 region: CASSLAPGGVGMNTEAFF. CDR3 nucleotides: TGCGCCAGCAGCTTGGCCCCAGGGGGTGTTGGTATGAACACTGAAGCTTTCTTT.

The CDR3 coding sequence is TGCGCCAGCAGCTCCGGGACAGCCGCAACTAATGAAAAACTGTTTTTT. Translated, it gives CASSSGTAATNEKLFF. The chain joins TRBV5-1 to TRBJ1-4, with 7 positions matching TRBD1. There are 16 residues in the CDR3. V gave up 3 bases and J gave up 0 bases; unmatched junction bases: 5. Per the germline V gene, CDR1 is SGHRS and CDR2 is YFSETQ.

The V gene is TRBV7-9, the J gene TRBJ1-6; TRBD1 might be the D (5 bases). CDR1 SEHNR and CDR2 FQNEAQ come from the germline V gene (reference sequence). Trimming cost V 5 bases and J 6 bases, with 17 bases left between them. CDR3 length equals 16 residues. For the CDR3, the DNA is TGTGCCAGCAGCCGAACGACCGCGACAGTTAATTCACCCCTCCACTTT. This sequence encodes CASSRTTATVNSPLHF.

This clone has more than one count but fewer than ten. The chain is built from TRBV7-9 and TRBJ2-1; 7 bases match TRBD2. V lost 5 bases, J lost 9 bases, and 13 bases stayed unmatched. From germline, CDR1 is SEHNR and CDR2 FQNEAQ (reference sequence). This CDR3 is 15 amino acids long. The CDR3 DNA follows: TGTGCCAGCAGCATCGGGCTAGCGGCCTTCAGTGAGCAGTTCTTC. Its protein product is CASSIGLAAFSEQFF.

The chain employs TRBV11-2 and TRBJ1-6; the match to TRBD1 covers 10 bases. Trimming removed 1 base from V and 9 bases from J; junction bases left unmatched: 6. This CDR3 has 16 amino acids. CDR1 SGHAT and CDR2 FQNNGV come from the germline V gene. CDR3 in DNA: TGTGCCAGCAGCTTAGGCCGGACAGGGGGTAGTTCACCCCTCCACTTT. Protein product: CASSLGRTGGSSPLHF.

This rearrangement joins TRBV7-6 to TRBJ2-2; TRBD2 agrees at 10 bases. Germline loops: CDR1 SGHVS, CDR2 FNYEAQ. V shed 5 bases and J 1 base; nucleotides not matched to a gene: 7. The CDR3 is made up of 17 amino acids. CDR3 loop: CASSARTSGMNTGELFF. CDR3 DNA sequence: TGTGCCAGCAGCGCCCGGACTAGCGGAATGAACACCGGGGAGCTGTTTTTT.

The gene calls are TRBV24-1 and TRBJ1-2; a possible D gene is TRBD1 (5 bases). The CDR3 sequence is 12 residues long. V lost 7 bases, J lost 2 bases, and 7 bases lay in between. CDR1 KGHDR and CDR2 SFDVKD come from the germline V gene. The chain's CDR3 is CATSGGNYGYTF. CDR3 DNA sequence: TGTGCCACCAGCGGGGGGAACTATGGCTACACCTTC.

V is TRBV6-5 and J is TRBJ1-5, with D possibly TRBD1 on 5 matching bases. The length of the CDR3 is 14 residues. Germline V gives CDR1 MNHEY, CDR2 SVGAGI. V was cut by 5 bases and J by 4 bases, with 12 bases left in between. The CDR3, as DNA: TGTGCCAGCAGTCCGCGACAGTTAAATCAGCCCCAGCATTTT. This gives the protein CASSPRQLNQPQHF.

The chain joins TRBV4-2 to TRBJ1-3; a weak D match, TRBD1 (5 bases). This CDR3 is 15 amino acids long. Germline V CDR1 and CDR2: LGHNA, YNFKEQ. Trimming removed 7 bases from V and 0 bases from J, with 13 bases in between. This CDR3 reads CASTLQADSGNTIYF. The CDR3 coding sequence is TGTGCCAGCACCCTACAGGCAGACTCTGGAAACACCATATATTTT.

Ten or more counts support this clone. The chain links TRBV19 to TRBJ2-1, with D perhaps matching TRBD2 (6 bases). From germline, CDR1 is LNHDA and CDR2 SQIVND (reference sequence). V was shortened by 6 bases and J by 7 bases, with 13 bases between the two germline ends. The CDR3 sequence is 13 residues long. CDR3 sequence: CASRSGTQNEQFF. The CDR3 DNA reads TGTGCCAGTAGATCCGGGACTCAGAATGAGCAGTTCTTC.

The genes are TRBV15 and TRBJ1-3, with D uncertain. CDR1 and CDR2 (germline): LNHNV, YYDKDF (reference sequence). The CDR3 totals 14 residues. The V and J ends lost 6 bases and 0 bases respectively, with 9 bases between them. The CDR3 DNA is TGTGCCACCAGAAGCAAGAGCTCTGGAAACACCATATATTTT. It specifies CATRSKSSGNTIYF.

The genes are TRBV3-1 (or the pseudogene TRBV3-2) and TRBJ2-7; 11 nucleotides agree with TRBD1. The CDR3 spans 15 residues. The germline V gene encodes CDR1 LGHDT and CDR2 YNNKEL (reference sequence). V lost 5 bases, J lost 3 bases, and 6 bases stayed unmatched. This CDR3 is CASSGTGGQYYEQYF. The DNA for the CDR3 is TGTGCCAGCAGCGGGACAGGGGGGCAATACTACGAGCAGTACTTC.

This clone was detected only a few times. The genes are TRBV2 and TRBJ2-7; D is possibly TRBD1 (6 bases). Trimming left V 7 bases short and J 2 bases short, with 12 bases between. The CDR3 is 13 residues long. Germline CDR1 is SNHLY and CDR2 is FYNNEI. CDR3 sequence: CASKGRGPYEQYF. CDR3 nucleotide sequence: TGTGCCAGCAAGGGCAGGGGACCCTACGAGCAGTACTTC.

V is TRBV7-9 and J is TRBJ2-7; 9 bases are shared with TRBD2. Germline CDR1 and CDR2: SEHNR and FQNEAQ (reference sequence). The CDR3 contains 14 residues. V was pared by 5 bases and J by 3 bases, with 5 bases of the junction left unmatched. The CDR3 coding sequence is TGTGCCAGCAGCCGGACTAGCGTCTTCTACGAGCAGTACTTC. Protein sequence: CASSRTSVFYEQYF.

The chain couples TRBV5-5 to TRBJ1-2; D call uncertain. CDR1 is SGHKS, CDR2 YYEKEE, per germline (reference sequence). CDR3 size: 13 residues. V lost 0 bases and J lost 6, with 9 bases in between. The DNA for the CDR3 is TGTGCCAGCAGCTTGGGGGTCGGGAATGGCTACACCTTC. It is translated as CASSLGVGNGYTF.

The CDR3 DNA reads TGCAGCGTTCCCCCTAGCGGGAGGGCCCCCAATGAGCAGTTCTTC. Translation gives CSVPPSGRAPNEQFF. The V call is TRBV29-1, the J call TRBJ2-1; 12 nucleotides agree with TRBD2. V dropped 5 bases and J dropped 6; count of bases not matched to a gene: 8. The CDR3 covers 15 residues. CDR1 is SQVTM, CDR2 ANQGSEA, per germline.

V usage is TRBV19 and J usage is TRBJ1-5; no clear D gene. CDR1 LNHDA and CDR2 SQIVND come from the germline V gene (reference sequence). The CDR3 totals 13 residues. Trimming pared 1 base from V and 9 bases from J, leaving 10 bases between. The CDR3 is CASSIASGGPQHF. The CDR3 nucleotides read TGTGCCAGTAGTATAGCAAGCGGCGGGCCCCAGCATTTT.